This T cell receptor beta chain was sequenced in a study of early T cells in non-severe SARS-CoV-2 infection. Each CDR3 protein gets one entry after TCRdb re-called the 5' RACE reads with MiXCR. The sample includes around 64,000 distinct CDR3 sequences, about an eighth seen only once; the top ten take 5.5% to 6%. CDR3 length equals 14 residues. Deletions cut 5 bases from V and 0 bases from J, with 9 bases between. Germline assignment: CDR1 SGHTA and CDR2 FQGTGA. This receptor was taken from an adult who was a healthcare worker with PCR-confirmed SARS-CoV-2 infection or an uninfected control (not recorded which). The sample was whole blood, taken at baseline. The rearrangement joins TRBV7-3 to TRBJ2-3, with D unresolved. The CDR3 DNA sequence: TGTGCCAGCAGCCAAGCCTCTAGCACAGATACGCAGTATTTT. Protein: CASSQASSTDTQYF.